This T cell receptor beta chain was obtained from a study of blood T cell repertoires in COVID-19. Study-wide context: PBMCs, B-cell-depleted T cells, or T cells were the source of the cDNA or gDNA that made up the material.

The assay was immunoSEQ multiplex PCR, and TCRdb's table has in-frame clones only and misses some. This repertoire shows under 75,000 clones, about 84% found once; its top ten account for roughly 6.9%. The CDR3 totals 22 residues. Trimming removed 0 bases from V and 1 base from J; junction bases left unmatched: 19. The germline CDR1 and CDR2 sequences are SGHRS and YFSETQ. The chain has TRBV5-1 and TRBJ2-6; 7 bases map to TRBD2. The source of this sequence is a man in his fifties or sixties with acute or convalescent COVID-19. Source material: peripheral blood. The CDR3 loop reads CASSLEAQGWMKRGSGANVLTF. CDR3 sequence (DNA): TGCGCCAGCAGCTTGGAGGCGCAGGGTTGGATGAAGCGGGGTTCTGGGGCCAACGTCCTGACTTTC.